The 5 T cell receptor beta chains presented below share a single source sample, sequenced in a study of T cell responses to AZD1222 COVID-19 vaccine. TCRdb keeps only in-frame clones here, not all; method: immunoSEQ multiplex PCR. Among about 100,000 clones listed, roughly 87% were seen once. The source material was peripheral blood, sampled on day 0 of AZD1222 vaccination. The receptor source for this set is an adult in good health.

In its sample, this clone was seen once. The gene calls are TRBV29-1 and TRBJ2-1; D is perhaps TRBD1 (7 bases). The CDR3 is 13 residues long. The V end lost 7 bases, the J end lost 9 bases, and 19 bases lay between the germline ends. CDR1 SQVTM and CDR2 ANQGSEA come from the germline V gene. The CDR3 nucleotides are TGCAGCGCCATACTAGGGCAGGGGGGTGAGCAGTTCTTC. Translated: CSAILGQGGEQFF.

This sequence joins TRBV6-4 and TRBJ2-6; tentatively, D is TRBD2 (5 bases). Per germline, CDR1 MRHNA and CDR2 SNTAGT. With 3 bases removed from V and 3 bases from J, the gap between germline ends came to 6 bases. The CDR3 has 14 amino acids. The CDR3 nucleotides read TGTGCCAGCAGTGAGAGCGGTGGGGCCAACGTCCTGACTTTC. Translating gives CASSESGGANVLTF.

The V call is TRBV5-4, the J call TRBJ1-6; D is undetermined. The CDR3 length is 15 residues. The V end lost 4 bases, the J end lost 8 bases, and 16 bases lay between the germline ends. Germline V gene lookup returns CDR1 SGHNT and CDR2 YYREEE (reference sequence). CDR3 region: CASSEGFSGDSPLHF. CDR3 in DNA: TGTGCCAGCAGCGAGGGATTCTCCGGGGATTCACCCCTCCACTTT.

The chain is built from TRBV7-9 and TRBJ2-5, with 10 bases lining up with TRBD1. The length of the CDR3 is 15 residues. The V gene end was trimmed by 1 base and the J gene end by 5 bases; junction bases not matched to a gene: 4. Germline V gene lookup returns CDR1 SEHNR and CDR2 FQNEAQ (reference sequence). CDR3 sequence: CASSLETGGLETQYF. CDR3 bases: TGTGCCAGCAGCTTAGAGACAGGGGGCCTCGAGACCCAGTACTTC.

The CDR3, as DNA: TGCAGCGTTGAAACAGGGACTAGCGGGAGGGTCGATGAGCAGTTCTTC. Residues: CSVETGTSGRVDEQFF. The rearrangement links TRBV29-1 to TRBJ2-1; 16 bases agree with TRBD2. Trimming took 2 bases from V and 8 from J; bases not matched to a gene: 6. This CDR3 has 16 amino acids. Per germline, CDR1 SQVTM and CDR2 ANQGSEA.